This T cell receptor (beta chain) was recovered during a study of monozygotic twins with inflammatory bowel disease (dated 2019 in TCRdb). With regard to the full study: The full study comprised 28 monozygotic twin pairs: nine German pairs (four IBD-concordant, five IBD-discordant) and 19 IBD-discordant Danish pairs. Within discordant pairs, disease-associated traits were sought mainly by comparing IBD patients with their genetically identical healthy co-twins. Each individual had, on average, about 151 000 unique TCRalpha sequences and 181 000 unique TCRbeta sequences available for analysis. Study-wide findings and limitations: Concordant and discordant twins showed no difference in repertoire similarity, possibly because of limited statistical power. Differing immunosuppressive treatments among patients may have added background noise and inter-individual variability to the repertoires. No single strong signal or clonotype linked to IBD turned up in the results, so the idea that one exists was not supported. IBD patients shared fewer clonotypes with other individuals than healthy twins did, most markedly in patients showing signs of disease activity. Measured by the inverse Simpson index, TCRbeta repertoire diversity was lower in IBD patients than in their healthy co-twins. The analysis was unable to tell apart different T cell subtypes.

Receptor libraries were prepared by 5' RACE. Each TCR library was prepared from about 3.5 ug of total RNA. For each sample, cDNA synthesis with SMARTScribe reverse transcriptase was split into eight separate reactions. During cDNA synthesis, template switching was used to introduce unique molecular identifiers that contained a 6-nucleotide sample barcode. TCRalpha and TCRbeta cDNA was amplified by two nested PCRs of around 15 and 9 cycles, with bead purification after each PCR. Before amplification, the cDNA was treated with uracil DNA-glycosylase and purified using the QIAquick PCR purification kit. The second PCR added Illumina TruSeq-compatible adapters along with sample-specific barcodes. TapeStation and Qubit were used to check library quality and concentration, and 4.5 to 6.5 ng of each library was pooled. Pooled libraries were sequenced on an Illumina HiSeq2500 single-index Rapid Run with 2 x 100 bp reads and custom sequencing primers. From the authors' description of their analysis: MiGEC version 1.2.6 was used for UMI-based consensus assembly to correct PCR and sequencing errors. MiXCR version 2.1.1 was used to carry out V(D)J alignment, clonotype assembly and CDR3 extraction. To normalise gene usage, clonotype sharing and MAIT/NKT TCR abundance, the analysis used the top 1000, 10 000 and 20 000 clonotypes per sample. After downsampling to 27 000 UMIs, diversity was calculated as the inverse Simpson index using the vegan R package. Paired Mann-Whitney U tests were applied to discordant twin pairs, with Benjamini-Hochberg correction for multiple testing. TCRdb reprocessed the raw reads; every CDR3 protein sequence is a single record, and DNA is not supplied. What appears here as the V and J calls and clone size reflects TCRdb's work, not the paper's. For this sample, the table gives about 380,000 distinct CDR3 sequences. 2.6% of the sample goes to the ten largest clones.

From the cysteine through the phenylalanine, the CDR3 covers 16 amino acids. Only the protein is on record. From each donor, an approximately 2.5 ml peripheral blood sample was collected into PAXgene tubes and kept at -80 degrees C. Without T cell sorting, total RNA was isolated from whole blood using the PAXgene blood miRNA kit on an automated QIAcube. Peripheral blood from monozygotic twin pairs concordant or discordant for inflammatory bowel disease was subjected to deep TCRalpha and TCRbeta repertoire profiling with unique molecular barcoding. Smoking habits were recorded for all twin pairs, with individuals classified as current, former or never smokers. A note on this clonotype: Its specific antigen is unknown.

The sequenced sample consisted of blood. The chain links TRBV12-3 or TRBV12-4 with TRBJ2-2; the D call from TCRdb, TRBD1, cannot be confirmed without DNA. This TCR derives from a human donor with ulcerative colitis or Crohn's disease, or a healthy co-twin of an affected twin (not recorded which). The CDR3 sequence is CASRLSLRGRTAELFF.